This T cell receptor beta chain derives from a study of blood T cell repertoires in COVID-19. As for the study in general: Samples of COVID-19 (acute and convalescent) were obtained from the United States, Italy and Spain. Sources were T cells, B-cell-depleted T cells, or PBMCs; the material itself was cDNA or gDNA.

Sequencing used immunoSEQ multiplex PCR; TCRdb keeps in-frame clones, though not all of them. Of 77,000 or so clones listed, under 80% were seen once; the top ten hold about 2.5%. Germline V gene lookup returns CDR1 MDHEN and CDR2 SYDVKM. The CDR3 runs 13 residues. The V and J ends lost 4 bases and 8 bases, in that order; junction bases with no gene match: 5. Sample: peripheral blood. The clonotype originates from a human donor with acute or convalescent COVID-19. The donor label of this sample is uncertain. V usage is TRBV28 and J usage is TRBJ1-2; 9 nucleotides line up with TRBD1. CDR3: CASSWGTGKGYTF. CDR3 coding DNA: TGTGCCAGCAGTTGGGGGACAGGGAAGGGCTACACCTTC.